These 2 T cell receptor beta chains originate from one sample sequenced in a study of blood T cell repertoires in COVID-19. Clones were read by immunoSEQ multiplex PCR, and TCRdb kept only the in-frame ones, dropping some. The sample consists of 160,000 or so clones, under 90% of them appearing once. The sample taken for sequencing was peripheral blood. These receptors were obtained from a woman aged 80 or over with acute or convalescent COVID-19.

This chain joins TRBV7-9 and TRBJ1-2, with a weak D call TRBD1 (6 bases). V was clipped by 1 base and J by 8 bases, with 8 bases between them. The CDR3 runs to 12 residues. Germline assignment: CDR1 SEHNR and CDR2 FQNEAQ (reference sequence). The CDR3 is CASSLDTGGYTF. The CDR3 DNA sequence: TGTGCCAGCAGCTTAGACACAGGGGGCTACACCTTC.

The rearrangement links TRBV6-1 to TRBJ1-1; TRBD1 agrees at 11 bases. Germline CDR1 is MNHNS and CDR2 is SASEGT. The length of the CDR3 is 18 residues. V gave up 2 bases and J gave up 1 base; unmatched junction bases: 9. This CDR3 reads CASSERDRGWSGNTEAFF. The DNA of the CDR3 is TGTGCCAGCAGTGAACGGGACAGGGGGTGGAGTGGGAACACTGAAGCTTTCTTT.